These T cell receptor beta chains were read from a single sample in a study of CD8 T cells in Susac syndrome. TCRdb fed the immunoSEQ multiplex PCR reads into MiXCR, producing one record per CDR3 protein. The table has around 200,000 distinct CDR3 sequences, just under 95% seen once; the top ten hold approximately 0.099%. The sequenced sample was CD4+ T cells from PBMCs. These receptors were taken from a human donor with Susac syndrome. CDR3s include the opening cysteine and the closing phenylalanine or tryptophan. A D gene is named only where the DNA matches it firmly. Not all rows give a size; the values are once, few, many and, for expanded clones, a class.

j_gene: TRBJ1-2
d_gene: .
v_gene: TRBV11-2
abundance: .
CDR3aa: CASSPTGNRVGVYGYTF
CDR3nt: TGTGCCAGCAGCCCAACAGGAAATCGAGTTGGTGTCTATGGCTACACCTTC

j_gene: TRBJ2-3
d_gene: TRBD2
v_gene: TRBV12-3/TRBV12-4
abundance: .
CDR3aa: CASSTTSGLGTDTQYF
CDR3nt: TGTGCCAGCAGTACTACTAGCGGCCTTGGCACAGATACGCAGTATTTT

j_gene: TRBJ2-7
d_gene: .
v_gene: TRBV21-1
abundance: .
CDR3aa: CASSKDGDYEQYF
CDR3nt: TGTGCCAGCAGCAAAGATGGTGACTACGAGCAGTACTTC

j_gene: TRBJ1-1
d_gene: .
v_gene: TRBV6-5
abundance: .
CDR3aa: CASTKGGRDTEAFF
CDR3nt: TGTGCCAGCACCAAGGGTGGGCGCGACACTGAAGCTTTCTTT

j_gene: TRBJ2-1
d_gene: TRBD1
v_gene: TRBV7-8
abundance: .
CDR3aa: CASTRRDRGDNEQFF
CDR3nt: TGTGCCAGCACCCGCCGGGACAGGGGCGACAATGAGCAGTTCTTC

j_gene: TRBJ2-7
d_gene: .
v_gene: TRBV9
abundance: once
CDR3aa: CASSVAPGDYEQYF
CDR3nt: TGTGCCAGCAGCGTAGCTCCAGGGGACTACGAGCAGTACTTC

j_gene: TRBJ1-1
d_gene: .
v_gene: TRBV13
abundance: once
CDR3aa: CASSLWAGSNTEAFF
CDR3nt: TGTGCCAGCAGCTTATGGGCAGGTTCGAACACTGAAGCTTTCTTT

j_gene: TRBJ1-3
d_gene: .
v_gene: TRBV15
abundance: .
CDR3aa: CATSRDPGSGNTIYF
CDR3nt: TGTGCCACCAGCAGAGATCCGGGTTCTGGAAACACCATATATTTT

j_gene: TRBJ2-3
d_gene: .
v_gene: TRBV12-3/TRBV12-4
abundance: .
CDR3aa: CASRWSTDTQYF
CDR3nt: TGTGCCAGCAGATGGAGCACAGATACGCAGTATTTT

j_gene: TRBJ1-6
d_gene: .
v_gene: TRBV18
abundance: .
CDR3aa: CASSPRRNSYNSPLHF
CDR3nt: TGTGCCAGCTCACCACGGAGGAACTCCTATAATTCACCCCTCCACTTT

j_gene: TRBJ2-1
d_gene: TRBD2
v_gene: TRBV3-1
abundance: .
CDR3aa: CASSLGTSGTHEQFF
CDR3nt: TGTGCCAGCAGCCTCGGGACTAGCGGGACCCATGAGCAGTTCTTC

j_gene: TRBJ2-1
d_gene: .
v_gene: TRBV20-1
abundance: .
CDR3aa: CSPERNARSYNEQFF
CDR3nt: TGCAGTCCCGAGCGAAATGCCCGTTCCTACAATGAGCAGTTCTTC

j_gene: TRBJ1-3
d_gene: .
v_gene: TRBV10-3
abundance: .
CDR3aa: CAISEPSGNTIYF
CDR3nt: TGTGCCATCAGTGAACCCTCTGGAAACACCATATATTTT

j_gene: TRBJ2-7
d_gene: .
v_gene: TRBV14
abundance: .
CDR3aa: CASSHPIGGHEQYF
CDR3nt: TGTGCCAGCAGCCATCCAATCGGGGGCCACGAGCAGTACTTC

j_gene: TRBJ2-5
d_gene: .
v_gene: TRBV5-6
abundance: once
CDR3aa: CASSFRSAGETQYF
CDR3nt: TGTGCCAGCAGCTTCCGGTCAGCCGGGGAGACCCAGTACTTC

j_gene: TRBJ2-5
d_gene: TRBD1
v_gene: TRBV15
abundance: .
CDR3aa: CATSRRDRGETQYF
CDR3nt: TGTGCCACCAGCCGCCGGGACAGGGGAGAGACCCAGTACTTC

j_gene: TRBJ2-5
d_gene: TRBD1
v_gene: TRBV29-1
abundance: .
CDR3aa: CSVRDRGFFETQYF
CDR3nt: TGCAGCGTTCGAGACAGGGGTTTCTTTGAGACCCAGTACTTC

j_gene: TRBJ1-2
d_gene: .
v_gene: TRBV29-1
abundance: .
CDR3aa: CSAPTAGANYGYTF
CDR3nt: TGCAGCGCCCCAACAGCTGGAGCTAACTATGGCTACACCTTC

j_gene: TRBJ1-1
d_gene: TRBD1
v_gene: TRBV4-2
abundance: .
CDR3aa: CASSEITQGQDTEAFF
CDR3nt: TGTGCCAGCAGCGAAATCACACAGGGGCAGGACACTGAAGCTTTCTTT

j_gene: TRBJ1-5
d_gene: .
v_gene: TRBV30
abundance: .
CDR3aa: CACTGNNQPQHF
CDR3nt: TGTGCCTGCACAGGGAACAATCAGCCCCAGCATTTT

j_gene: TRBJ2-3
d_gene: .
v_gene: TRBV5-1
abundance: .
CDR3aa: CASSWGTSSDTQYF
CDR3nt: TGCGCCAGCAGCTGGGGAACATCCTCGGATACGCAGTATTTT

j_gene: TRBJ1-1
d_gene: .
v_gene: TRBV6-2/TRBV6-3
abundance: few
CDR3aa: CASSRRRTEAFF
CDR3nt: TGTGCCAGCAGTCGACGTAGGACCGAAGCTTTCTTT

j_gene: TRBJ2-7
d_gene: .
v_gene: TRBV30
abundance: .
CDR3aa: CAWSVLSYEQYF
CDR3nt: TGTGCCTGGAGTGTATTGTCCTACGAGCAGTACTTC

j_gene: TRBJ2-3
d_gene: .
v_gene: TRBV4-2
abundance: .
CDR3aa: CASSQRSHQRSDTQYF
CDR3nt: TGTGCCAGCAGCCAAAGGTCCCACCAACGGTCAGATACGCAGTATTTT

j_gene: TRBJ1-5
d_gene: .
v_gene: TRBV30
abundance: .
CDR3aa: CAWSGGSVQRNQPQHF
CDR3nt: TGTGCCTGGAGTGGGGGCAGCGTCCAACGGAATCAGCCCCAGCATTTT

j_gene: TRBJ1-1
d_gene: .
v_gene: TRBV12-3/TRBV12-4
abundance: .
CDR3aa: CASSPGWRAEAFF
CDR3nt: TGTGCCAGCAGCCCAGGGTGGCGGGCTGAAGCTTTCTTT

j_gene: TRBJ1-2
d_gene: TRBD1
v_gene: TRBV27
abundance: .
CDR3aa: CASSPGPTGVGYGYTF
CDR3nt: TGTGCCAGCAGTCCGGGGCCGACAGGGGTAGGCTATGGCTACACCTTC

j_gene: TRBJ2-4
d_gene: TRBD2
v_gene: TRBV20-1
abundance: once
CDR3aa: CSAGLGLAGRDIQYF
CDR3nt: TGCAGTGCCGGACTGGGACTAGCGGGGAGGGACATTCAGTACTTC

j_gene: TRBJ2-5
d_gene: TRBD2
v_gene: TRBV12-3/TRBV12-4
abundance: .
CDR3aa: CASRLGLAGSGETQYF
CDR3nt: TGTGCCAGCAGACTGGGACTAGCGGGAAGTGGGGAGACCCAGTACTTC

j_gene: TRBJ2-1
d_gene: .
v_gene: TRBV7-2
abundance: .
CDR3aa: CASSPALGEQFF
CDR3nt: TGTGCCAGCAGCCCTGCTTTGGGTGAGCAGTTCTTC

j_gene: TRBJ2-7
d_gene: .
v_gene: TRBV5-1
abundance: .
CDR3aa: CASSLTTDPSYEQYF
CDR3nt: TGCGCCAGCAGCTTGACGACGGATCCTTCCTACGAGCAGTACTTC

j_gene: TRBJ1-1
d_gene: .
v_gene: TRBV27
abundance: .
CDR3aa: CASTQGGLATEAFF
CDR3nt: TGTGCCAGCACACAGGGTGGTTTGGCCACTGAAGCTTTCTTT

j_gene: TRBJ2-5
d_gene: .
v_gene: TRBV20-1
abundance: .
CDR3aa: CSARDPQGQETQYF
CDR3nt: TGCAGTGCTAGAGACCCCCAGGGGCAAGAGACCCAGTACTTC

j_gene: TRBJ2-7
d_gene: .
v_gene: TRBV7-2
abundance: .
CDR3aa: CASSLHRDGDEQYF
CDR3nt: TGTGCCAGCAGCTTACACAGGGATGGCGACGAGCAGTACTTC

j_gene: TRBJ1-6
d_gene: .
v_gene: TRBV5-1
abundance: .
CDR3aa: CASSLGTTRSYNSPLHF
CDR3nt: TGCGCCAGCAGCTTGGGAACAACCCGCTCCTATAATTCACCCCTCCACTTT

j_gene: TRBJ2-7
d_gene: .
v_gene: TRBV5-1
abundance: .
CDR3aa: CASSLAWGTYEQYF
CDR3nt: TGCGCCAGCAGCTTGGCGTGGGGTACCTACGAGCAGTACTTC

j_gene: TRBJ2-3
d_gene: .
v_gene: TRBV11-2
abundance: .
CDR3aa: CASSSFRWADTQYF
CDR3nt: TGTGCCAGCAGCTCCTTCCGGTGGGCAGATACGCAGTATTTT

j_gene: TRBJ1-2
d_gene: .
v_gene: TRBV15
abundance: .
CDR3aa: CATSRSPEPNYGYTF
CDR3nt: TGTGCCACCAGCAGGTCTCCGGAACCTAACTATGGCTACACCTTC

j_gene: TRBJ2-3
d_gene: .
v_gene: TRBV13
abundance: .
CDR3aa: CASASLADTQYF
CDR3nt: TGTGCCAGCGCCAGTTTAGCAGATACGCAGTATTTT

j_gene: TRBJ1-1
d_gene: TRBD1
v_gene: TRBV7-9
abundance: .
CDR3aa: CASSTGDSRGRGEAFF
CDR3nt: TGTGCCAGCAGCACTGGAGATTCCAGGGGGCGTGGTGAAGCTTTCTTT

j_gene: TRBJ2-1
d_gene: .
v_gene: TRBV10-3
abundance: .
CDR3aa: CAISENTAKRFF
CDR3nt: TGTGCCATCAGTGAAAATACAGCGAAGCGGTTCTTC

j_gene: TRBJ2-1
d_gene: .
v_gene: TRBV11-2
abundance: .
CDR3aa: CASSLVRFGNEQFF
CDR3nt: TGTGCCAGCAGCTTAGTACGGTTCGGCAATGAGCAGTTCTTC

j_gene: TRBJ1-5
d_gene: .
v_gene: TRBV12-3/TRBV12-4
abundance: .
CDR3aa: CASSFLGSGNQPQHF
CDR3nt: TGTGCCAGCAGTTTTTTGGGGTCGGGCAATCAGCCCCAGCATTTT

j_gene: TRBJ1-1
d_gene: TRBD1
v_gene: TRBV3-1
abundance: .
CDR3aa: CASSQVQGAVGEAFF
CDR3nt: TGTGCCAGCAGCCAGGTACAGGGGGCGGTAGGAGAAGCTTTCTTT

j_gene: TRBJ2-7
d_gene: TRBD1
v_gene: TRBV2
abundance: .
CDR3aa: CASSLDRSSSYEQYF
CDR3nt: TGTGCCAGCAGTCTGGACAGGTCGAGCTCCTACGAGCAGTACTTC

j_gene: TRBJ1-1
d_gene: TRBD1
v_gene: TRBV29-1
abundance: .
CDR3aa: CSVKTGGWTEAFF
CDR3nt: TGCAGCGTTAAGACAGGGGGCTGGACTGAAGCTTTCTTT

j_gene: TRBJ2-7
d_gene: .
v_gene: TRBV5-1
abundance: .
CDR3aa: CASSLLGRGSYEQYF
CDR3nt: TGCGCCAGCAGCTTGCTGGGCCGCGGATCCTACGAGCAGTACTTC